These 24 T cell receptor beta chains came from one sample sequenced in a study of T cells in Graves' hyperthyroidism and ophthalmopathy. Using RNA transcripts as the source, TCR beta CDR3 regions were amplified. Researchers ran a first-round RT-PCR on the TCR CDR3 using the HTBI primer set. Each CDR3 protein is one row after TCRdb ran MiXCR on the multiplex PCR reads. The sample consists of roughly 510,000 distinct CDR3 sequences, around 50% of them appearing once. The sequencing sample was made of peripheral blood or thyroid tissue (not recorded which). All receptors derive from an adult woman with Graves' disease, either hyperthyroidism or ophthalmopathy (not recorded which).

This chain links TRBV4-3 with TRBJ2-5, with D perhaps TRBD2 (6 bases). The V end lost 0 bases, the J end lost 5 bases, and 13 bases lay between the germline ends. CDR3 length: 15 residues. CDR1 and CDR2 from the germline V gene are LGHNA and YSLEER. This CDR3 is CASSQDVGRVETQYF. The CDR3, as DNA: TGCGCCAGCAGCCAAGATGTCGGGAGAGTTGAGACCCAGTACTTC.

This clonotype appeared a few times. This CDR3 is CATRKGGTGELFF. The CDR3 DNA sequence: TGTGCCACCCGAAAGGGGGGCACCGGGGAGCTGTTTTTT. The chain is built from TRBV27 and TRBJ2-2; D tentatively fits TRBD1 or TRBD2 (6 bases each). V shed 10 bases and J shed 4 bases, with 13 bases lying between them. The CDR3 length is 13 residues. The germline gives CDR1 MNHEY, CDR2 SMNVEV (reference sequence).

This clonotype has a count of ten or more. The gene calls are TRBV25-1 and TRBJ2-5; a possible D gene is TRBD2 (6 bases). Germline loops: CDR1 MGHDK, CDR2 SYGVNS. The CDR3 has 14 amino acids. Trimming shortened V by 2 bases and J by 4 bases, and 11 bases separated the two germline ends. CDR3 nucleotide sequence: TGTGCCAGCAGTGAAGTTGTCGGGGGAGAGACCCAGTACTTC. Protein product: CASSEVVGGETQYF.

This clonotype was seen repeatedly, ten times or more. V usage is TRBV20-1 and J usage is TRBJ1-3; the D gene is possibly TRBD1 (5 bases). Germline CDR1 reads DFQATT; CDR2 reads SNEGSKA (reference sequence). CDR3 length equals 13 residues. V lost 1 base and J lost 4, with 8 bases in between. CDR3 coding DNA: TGCAGTGCTAGAGGGGGGATAGGAAACACCATATATTTT. Translating gives CSARGGIGNTIYF.

The chain uses TRBV2 and TRBJ2-1, with 7 bases identical to TRBD1. The DNA end lines up better with TRBJ2-7; the J call may be wrong. This CDR3 region has 16 residues. Germline V lookup: CDR1 SNHLY, CDR2 FYNNEI. In nucleotides, the CDR3 is TGTGCCAGCAGTGAAGGGACAGGTAGCTCCTACAATGAGCAGTACTTC. Its translation: CASSEGTGSSYNEQYF.

The chain combines TRBV15 with TRBJ2-5, with 8 bases aligning to TRBD1. With 1 base clipped from V and 5 bases from J, the junction kept 0 bases outside the gene matches. This CDR3 has 13 amino acids. CDR1 and CDR2 from the germline V gene are LNHNV and YYDKDF (reference sequence). This CDR3 is CATSRGQGETQYF. CDR3 nucleotides: TGTGCCACCAGCAGAGGACAGGGGGAGACCCAGTACTTC.

CDR3 sequence (DNA): TGTGCCACCAGTGACCTGAACGACAGGGGGACCTACGAGCAGTACTTC. Translation gives CATSDLNDRGTYEQYF. This sequence joins TRBV24-1 and TRBJ2-7, with 9 bases that match TRBD1. This CDR3 is built from 16 residues. Trimming cost V 4 bases and J 2 bases; bases outside gene matches: 8. Germline V lookup: CDR1 KGHDR, CDR2 SFDVKD.

The chain carries TRBV20-1 and TRBJ1-2, with no clear D. Deletions cut 3 bases from V and 3 bases from J, with 11 bases between. There are 13 residues in the CDR3. Germline CDR1 is DFQATT and CDR2 is SNEGSKA (reference sequence). The CDR3 spells CSARAGSDYGYTF. Written as DNA, the CDR3 is TGCAGTGCTAGGGCGGGGAGCGACTATGGCTACACCTTC.

The chain has TRBV29-1 and TRBJ2-7; D might be TRBD1 or TRBD2, each matching 7 bases. V gave up 5 bases and J gave up 2 bases, with 22 bases separating them. Germline loops: CDR1 SQVTM, CDR2 ANQGSEA. This CDR3 region has 16 residues. The CDR3 nucleotides are TGCAGCGTTAACCAGCAGGGGGGGATAGCCCCCTACGAGCAGTACTTC. It codes for CSVNQQGGIAPYEQYF.

The chain is built from TRBV15 and TRBJ2-5, with D perhaps matching TRBD2 (6 bases). The CDR3 spans 13 residues. Germline V gene lookup returns CDR1 LNHNV and CDR2 YYDKDF (reference sequence). Trimming pared 7 bases from V and 6 bases from J, leaving 15 bases between. The CDR3 sequence is CATTSGAPKTQYF. The CDR3, as DNA: TGTGCCACCACCTCGGGAGCCCCAAAGACCCAGTACTTC.

The genes are TRBV10-3 and TRBJ2-7; D call uncertain. The CDR3 consists of 12 residues. With 6 bases removed from V and 6 bases from J, the gap between germline ends came to 12 bases. Germline values: CDR1 ENHRY, CDR2 SYGVKD. For the CDR3, the DNA is TGTGCCATCAGCCCAGACCCCCTCGAGCAGTACTTC. Encoded protein: CAISPDPLEQYF.

This clonotype was found many times. V and J are TRBV7-2 and TRBJ1-5; perhaps TRBD1 as D (6 bases). V gave up 5 bases and J gave up 2 bases, with 13 bases separating them. Germline-derived CDR1 and CDR2 are SGHTA and FQGNSA. The CDR3 contains 15 residues. The CDR3 region is CASSTLTGRNQPQHF. As DNA, the CDR3 is TGTGCCAGCAGCACCCTGACAGGCCGCAATCAGCCCCAGCATTTT.

The chain is built from TRBV10-3 and TRBJ1-5; 7 bases fit TRBD1. V lost 4 bases, J lost 11 bases, and 14 bases stayed unmatched. The CDR3 has 15 residues. Germline CDR1 and CDR2: ENHRY and SYGVKD. The CDR3, as DNA: TGTGCCATCAGTGGCCGACAGGGTTGGAGAAAGGCCCAGCATTTT. Encoded protein: CAISGRQGWRKAQHF.

The chain recombines TRBV19 with TRBJ1-5; D remains unclear. Trimming cost V 4 bases and J 1 base, with 11 bases left between them. CDR1 LNHDA and CDR2 SQIVND come from the germline V gene (reference sequence). The CDR3 contains 15 residues. CDR3 residues: CASSTSEGSNQPQHF. The CDR3 DNA is TGTGCCAGTAGTACGTCAGAAGGGAGCAATCAGCCCCAGCATTTT.

As concerns this clonotype: Germline and junction disagree at one end, which may indicate a read error. The chain combines TRBV6-5 with TRBJ2-6, with no clear D. The CDR3 extends over 12 amino acids. CDR1 MNHEY and CDR2 SVGAGI come from the germline V gene. CDR3 amino acids: CASSLVEASSAF. CDR3 bases: TGTGCCAGCAGTTTAGTCGAAGCCTCGTCAGCTTTC.

The sample holds a few counts of this clonotype. This clone may be a read error of a much larger clone one base away. For the CDR3, the DNA is TGTGCCAGCAGCTTACCGGGACAGCGAAATGAAAAACTGTTTTTT. Translated: CASSLPGQRNEKLFF. This chain joins TRBV5-8 and TRBJ1-4; 7 bases are a match to TRBD1. J gave up 5 bases and V 2 bases, and 6 bases lay outside the gene matches. Germline V gene data show CDR1 as SGHTS and CDR2 as YDEGEE. This CDR3 has 15 residues.

The CDR3 bases are TGTGCCAGCAGCTACTCTAGCGGGGGGACTGAAGCTTTCTTT. Its translation: CASSYSSGGTEAFF. The J gene is TRBJ1-1, the V gene TRBV11-2, with D maybe TRBD1 (5 bases). Per the germline V gene, CDR1 is SGHAT and CDR2 is FQNNGV. The CDR3 sequence is 14 residues long. The V end was cut by 4 bases, the J end by 5 bases, with 14 bases between.

This clonotype was recorded a few times. V gene TRBV24-1 combines with J gene TRBJ1-2; D is unresolved. Per germline, CDR1 KGHDR and CDR2 SFDVKD. V gave up 4 bases and J gave up 2 bases, with 16 bases separating them. The CDR3 sequence is 16 residues long. CDR3 DNA sequence: TGTGCCACCAGTGACGCAATAGGGTCAGAGAACTATGGCTACACCTTC. This sequence encodes CATSDAIGSENYGYTF.

This clonotype has just a few counts. This chain joins TRBV5-1 and TRBJ1-2; 8 bases are shared with TRBD1. V shed 0 bases, J shed 4 bases, and the junction held 8 bases outside the gene matches. In germline, CDR1 is SGHRS, CDR2 YFSETQ. This CDR3 is built from 16 residues. Written as DNA, the CDR3 is TGCGCCAGCAGCTTGGCGCAGGGGGCGCTTGGCTATGGCTACACCTTC. This gives the protein CASSLAQGALGYGYTF.

This clonotype was seen more than once but under ten times. The chain couples TRBV9 to TRBJ1-4, with D possibly being TRBD1 (5 bases). In germline, CDR1 is SGDLS, CDR2 YYNGEE. The CDR3 consists of 16 residues. V shed 7 bases and J shed 3 bases, with 19 bases lying between them. CDR3 amino acids: CASSPNQGRANEKLFF. CDR3 in DNA: TGTGCCAGCTCACCAAACCAGGGAAGAGCTAATGAAAAACTGTTTTTT.

The chain joins TRBV25-1 to TRBJ2-5, with 11 nucleotides matching TRBD2. TRBJ2-7 matches the DNA end more closely, so the J call is doubtful. The CDR3 covers 15 residues. CDR1 and CDR2 (germline): MGHDK, SYGVNS. This CDR3 reads CASSEYGLAGGEQYF. Here the CDR3 DNA reads TGTGCCAGCAGTGAATATGGGCTAGCGGGGGGCGAGCAGTACTTC.

This clonotype appeared a few times. The genes are TRBV13 and TRBJ2-2; 7 bases are a match to TRBD2. CDR1 and CDR2 from the germline V gene are PRHDT and FYEKMQ (reference sequence). The junction had 3 bases not matched to a gene; V was cut back by 5 bases and J by 0 bases. The CDR3 contains 15 residues. The CDR3 nucleotides read TGTGCCAGCAGCCGAAGCGGGACGAACACCGGGGAGCTGTTTTTT. Protein: CASSRSGTNTGELFF.

This rearrangement joins TRBV4-2 to TRBJ2-7, with TRBD2 matching over 11 bases. This CDR3 has 15 amino acids. In germline, CDR1 is LGHNA, CDR2 YNFKEQ. Unmatched junction bases numbered 5, after V lost 3 bases and J lost 4 bases. DNA for the CDR3: TGTGCCAGCAGCCAGGGGACTAGCGGAGAATACGAGCAGTACTTC. This encodes CASSQGTSGEYEQYF.

As DNA, the CDR3 is TGTGCCAGCAGCCATATTCTTTTTCAAGAGACCCAGTACTTC. Translation: CASSHILFQETQYF. The chain links TRBV14 to TRBJ2-5, with unresolved D. The CDR3 loop spans 14 amino acids. The ends were cut back, 3 bases at V and 2 bases at J, with 10 bases in the middle. From germline, CDR1 is SGHDN and CDR2 FVKESK.